Presented here are 19 T cell receptor beta chains from one specimen sequenced in a study of shared clonotypes between healthy human individuals. CD45RO-negative, CCR7-positively selected cells formed the naive CD8 fraction, excluding terminally differentiated effector memory CD45RA+ cells. This table comes from immunoSEQ multiplex PCR, and its TCRdb copy is limited to in-frame clones, with some not included. The repertoire has about 2.1 million clones, approximately 94% of them found once; the top ten carry under 2%. Sequencing was done on a sample of naive CD8+ T cells from PBMCs. All receptors come from a man younger than 35 in good health. Some clones in this sample may be carry-over from other donors' samples.

CDR3: CASSLHGRLSYEQYF. DNA of the CDR3: TGTGCCAGCAGCTTGCACGGGCGTCTATCCTACGAGCAGTACTTC. The V gene is TRBV5-5, the J gene TRBJ2-7, with no clear D. The CDR3 loop spans 15 amino acids. V shed 1 base and J shed 1 base, with 12 bases lying between them. The germline CDR1 and CDR2 sequences are SGHKS and YYEKEE (reference sequence).

J is TRBJ2-1 and V is TRBV27; tentative D call: TRBD2 (5 bases). Trimming left V 4 bases short and J 7 bases short, with 8 bases between. The CDR3 has 12 residues. Germline CDR1 and CDR2: MNHEY and SMNVEV (reference sequence). The CDR3 DNA reads TGTGCCAGCAGTTGGACGGGAAATGAGCAGTTCTTC. Its translation is CASSWTGNEQFF.

The gene calls are TRBV7-3 and TRBJ2-1, with TRBD1 identical over 7 bases. Trimming removed 1 base from V and 0 bases from J; junction bases left unmatched: 15. The CDR3 has 20 amino acids. Germline assignment: CDR1 SGHTA and CDR2 FQGTGA. CDR3 region: CASSLIPGQRFSGSYNEQFF. CDR3 nucleotide sequence: TGTGCCAGCAGCTTAATCCCGGGACAGCGCTTCTCAGGCTCCTACAATGAGCAGTTCTTC.

V usage is TRBV9 and J usage is TRBJ2-1, with a tentative D call TRBD2 (5 bases). Per germline, CDR1 SGDLS and CDR2 YYNGEE. Trimming removed 0 bases from V and 0 bases from J, with 13 bases in between. The CDR3 is made up of 17 amino acids. CDR3 nucleotides: TGTGCCAGCAGCGTAGCTAGTCGGGAAAGCTCCTACAATGAGCAGTTCTTC. This encodes CASSVASRESSYNEQFF.

This clone appeared once. The CDR3 here is CAWSDGWGNAYGYTF. Here the CDR3 DNA reads TGTGCCTGGAGCGACGGATGGGGGAATGCTTATGGCTACACCTTC. The genes are TRBV30 and TRBJ1-2; D may be TRBD1 (5 bases). Germline values: CDR1 GTSNPN, CDR2 SVGIG (reference sequence). There are 15 residues in the CDR3. V lost 3 bases to trimming and J lost 5 bases, with 19 bases between them. Combining the CDR3 with reference TRBV30 and TRBJ1-2 gives the whole variable domain SQTIHQWPATLVQPVGSPLSLECTVEGTSNPNLYWYRQAAGRGLQLLFYSVGIGQISSEVPQNLSASRPQDRQFILSSKKLLLSDSGFYLCAWSDGWGNAYGYTFGSGTRLTVV.

This chain uses TRBV5-1 with TRBJ2-5, with TRBD1 as a possible D gene (5 bases). CDR1 SGHRS and CDR2 YFSETQ come from the germline V gene. The CDR3 totals 16 residues. The V end lost 4 bases, the J end lost 5 bases, and 21 bases lay between the germline ends. The CDR3 loop reads CASSPRWRRQGETQYF. CDR3 DNA: TGCGCCAGCAGCCCTCGGTGGCGTCGCCAGGGTGAGACCCAGTACTTC.

The gene calls are TRBV7-6 and TRBJ1-1, with D possibly being TRBD1 (5 bases). The CDR3 runs to 14 residues. CDR1 is SGHVS and CDR2 is FNYEAQ in the germline V gene. Between the trimmed V and J ends, which lost 8 bases and 1 base, there was a span of 14 bases. The CDR3 DNA sequence: TGTGCCAGCGCCCCGGGACGGGGGAACACTGAAGCTTTCTTT. Translating gives CASAPGRGNTEAFF.

This clone was detected once. This sequence joins TRBV9 and TRBJ2-1; TRBD2 matches 8 bases. With V trimmed by 0 bases and J by 4 bases, 6 bases remained unmatched. CDR1 and CDR2 from the germline V gene are SGDLS and YYNGEE. This CDR3 contains 16 residues. The chain's CDR3 is CASSVEGLGLYNEQFF. Written as DNA, the CDR3 is TGTGCCAGCAGCGTAGAGGGACTAGGCCTTTACAATGAGCAGTTCTTC.

Concerning this clone: Other DNA sequences in the same sample also yield this CDR3. V usage is TRBV5-1 and J usage is TRBJ1-5; D gene uncertain. There are 13 residues in the CDR3. V lost 2 bases and J 2 bases, leaving 5 bases between the germline ends. Germline V gene sequence: CDR1 SGHRS, CDR2 YFSETQ. The CDR3 is CASSLTGNQPQHF. The CDR3 DNA sequence: TGCGCCAGCAGCTTAACAGGCAATCAGCCCCAGCATTTT.

The J gene is TRBJ2-3, the V gene TRBV27, with 8 bases fitting TRBD2. Germline CDR1 MNHEY, CDR2 SMNVEV (reference sequence). V lost 6 bases and J lost 0; bases outside the gene matches: 2. The CDR3 loop spans 14 amino acids. The CDR3 is CASRVAGSTDTQYF. The CDR3, as DNA: TGTGCCAGCAGGGTAGCGGGAAGCACAGATACGCAGTATTTT.

The rearrangement joins TRBV7-9 to TRBJ2-7; 8 positions agree with TRBD2. Germline CDR1 and CDR2: SEHNR and FQNEAQ (reference sequence). The CDR3 loop spans 12 amino acids. V lost 5 bases, J lost 10 bases, and 7 bases stayed unmatched. In DNA form, the CDR3 reads TGTGCCAGCAGCCCGGGGATAGCGGGACAGTACTTC. The encoded protein is CASSPGIAGQYF.

The chain carries TRBV7-9 and TRBJ2-7; the D gene is possibly TRBD2 (5 bases). This CDR3 has 13 amino acids. The germline CDR1 and CDR2 sequences are SEHNR and FQNEAQ (reference sequence). Trimming removed 1 base from V and 6 bases from J, with 10 bases in between. The CDR3 bases are TGTGCCAGCAGCTTAGGTCGCAGCGGCGAGCAGTACTTC. This encodes CASSLGRSGEQYF.

The DNA of the CDR3 is TGTGCCTGGAGGGGACAGGAGATGTATGGCTACACCTTC. Translated: CAWRGQEMYGYTF. The rearrangement uses TRBV30 and TRBJ1-2, with 8 bases lining up with TRBD1. Per the germline V gene, CDR1 is GTSNPN and CDR2 is SVGIG (reference sequence). V lost 3 bases to trimming and J lost 5 bases; unmatched junction nucleotides: 5. The CDR3 is made up of 13 amino acids.

The V and J genes are TRBV9 and TRBJ2-3; 9 positions agree with TRBD2. This CDR3 has 16 amino acids. CDR1 and CDR2 (germline): SGDLS, YYNGEE. With 0 bases clipped from V and 4 bases from J, the junction kept 6 bases outside the gene matches. DNA for the CDR3: TGTGCCAGCAGCGTAGTTCGAGCGGGAGGATCAGATACGCAGTATTTT. Amino acid sequence: CASSVVRAGGSDTQYF.

The chain has TRBV7-9 and TRBJ2-7; TRBD1 agrees at 7 bases. The CDR3 consists of 15 residues. Germline loops: CDR1 SEHNR, CDR2 FQNEAQ (reference sequence). The J segment lost 5 bases and the V segment lost 1 base, leaving 8 bases of the junction unmatched. The CDR3: CASSLELDRVNEQYF. Here the CDR3 DNA reads TGTGCCAGCAGCTTAGAGTTAGACAGGGTCAACGAGCAGTACTTC.

The chain joins TRBV27 to TRBJ2-7; D perhaps matches TRBD2 (5 bases). Trimming took 6 bases from V and 7 from J, leaving 16 bases between them. There are 13 residues in the CDR3. Germline CDR1 reads MNHEY; CDR2 reads SMNVEV (reference sequence). CDR3 sequence (DNA): TGTGCCAGCAGCCCTATAGAAAGGGAGGAGCAGTACTTC. This translates into CASSPIEREEQYF.

Of note for this clone: The same CDR3 also results from other DNA sequences found in this sample. The V gene is TRBV9, the J gene TRBJ2-7; D tentatively fits TRBD1 or TRBD2 (5 bases each). CDR3 length equals 12 residues. Looked up from germline, CDR1 is SGDLS and CDR2 is YYNGEE. V was cut by 2 bases and J by 4 bases, with 7 bases left in between. This chain's CDR3 is CASSVGEYEQYF. The DNA for the CDR3 is TGTGCCAGCAGCGTGGGGGAATACGAGCAGTACTTC.

The V call is TRBV9, the J call TRBJ2-7; 7 bases match TRBD1. The ends lost 4 bases at V and 3 bases at J; junction bases unmatched: 16. The CDR3 is 17 residues long. The germline V gene encodes CDR1 SGDLS and CDR2 YYNGEE. The CDR3: CASSPDRQRQGVYEQYF. As DNA, the CDR3 is TGTGCCAGCAGCCCCGACCGGCAGAGACAGGGAGTCTACGAGCAGTACTTC.

The V gene is TRBV29-1, the J gene TRBJ2-7; 8 bases line up with TRBD1. J lost 2 bases, V lost 4 bases, and 13 bases had no gene match. This CDR3 spans 16 amino acids. From germline, CDR1 is SQVTM and CDR2 ANQGSEA. CDR3 nucleotides: TGCAGCGTTGTCCCCATAGACAGGGGTCCTGCCTACGAGCAGTACTTC. It is translated as CSVVPIDRGPAYEQYF.